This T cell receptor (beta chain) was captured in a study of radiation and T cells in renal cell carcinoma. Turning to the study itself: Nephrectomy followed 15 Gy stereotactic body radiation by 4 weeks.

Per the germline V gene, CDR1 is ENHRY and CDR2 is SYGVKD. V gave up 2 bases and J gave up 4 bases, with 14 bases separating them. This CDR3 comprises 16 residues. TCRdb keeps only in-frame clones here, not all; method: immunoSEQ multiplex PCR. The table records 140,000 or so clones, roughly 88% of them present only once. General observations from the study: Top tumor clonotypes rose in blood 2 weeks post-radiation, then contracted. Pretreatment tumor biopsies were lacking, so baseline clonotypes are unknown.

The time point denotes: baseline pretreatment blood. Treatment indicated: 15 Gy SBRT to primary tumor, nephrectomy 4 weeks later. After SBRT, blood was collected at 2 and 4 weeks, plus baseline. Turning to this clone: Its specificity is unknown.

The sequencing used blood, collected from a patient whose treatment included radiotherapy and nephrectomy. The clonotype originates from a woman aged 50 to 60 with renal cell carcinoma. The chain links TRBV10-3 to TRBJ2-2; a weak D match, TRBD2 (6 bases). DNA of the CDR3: TGTGCCATCAGTGAGCCCTGGACTATACGCACCGGGGAGCTGTTTTTT. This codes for CAISEPWTIRTGELFF.